This TCR beta chain was captured by sequencing in a study of T-cell memory formation after mild COVID-19. On the study more broadly: Across donors, TCR clusters were largely donor specific.

The V gene lost 8 bases and the J gene lost 4 bases, with 20 bases spanning the gap. The CDR3 sequence is 15 residues long. This clonotype has more than one count but fewer than ten. The antigen is unknown. Regarding the study as a whole: The pre-infection memory compartment contained some responding clones, suggesting cross-reactive memory joined. Clones shrinking between day 15 and 85 showed a balanced CD4/CD8 split, and those that grew later tilted toward CD4+.

TCR alpha and TCR beta cDNA libraries with sample barcodes and UMIs came from 5'RACE using constant-segment primers. TCRdb independently ran MiXCR on the 5' RACE reads; one entry per CDR3 protein. The repertoire includes about 560,000 distinct CDR3 sequences, approximately 15% of them detected once, and around 8.1% sits in the top ten. Material: PBMCs or a T cell subset sorted from them (not recorded which). This TCR derives from an adult woman who had mild COVID-19 (a few samples of this study predate the infection). Cell type and time point are not known. This chain connects TRBV12-3 or TRBV12-4 to TRBJ2-5, with a tentative D call TRBD2 (6 bases). CDR3 coding DNA: TGTGCCAGCGCTTCGGCAGCGGGTGAACGAGAGACCCAGTACTTC. This gives the protein CASASAAGERETQYF.